A selection of T cell receptor beta chains follows, all from one sample in a study of follicular helper T cells after annual influenza vaccination. This table comes from immunoSEQ multiplex PCR, and its TCRdb copy is limited to in-frame clones, with some not included. This table holds some 8,300 clones, 83% found once. The material was CXCR5+ CD38- circulating T follicular helper cells from blood, obtained 7 days after influenza vaccination. These TCRs come from an adult who received the influenza vaccine. Each CDR3 is given with its conserved first and last residue. The order of the fields is clone size, D gene, J gene, V gene, CDR3 DNA, CDR3 protein. D genes are given only for firm matches. A row's size may be missing; if present it is once, few, many or a size class.

NA	NA	TRBJ2-3	TRBV11-3	TGTGCCAGCAGCTTAGGGGGCCCAAGGGGTACAGATACGCAGTATTTT	CASSLGGPRGTDTQYF
NA	NA	TRBJ2-2	TRBV7-2	TGTGCCAGCAGCTTAGATACCGGGGAGCTGTTTTTT	CASSLDTGELFF
NA	NA	TRBJ1-5	TRBV7-2	TGTGCCAGCAGCTTATTCGATCAGCCCCAGCATTTT	CASSLFDQPQHF
NA	NA	TRBJ2-4	TRBV28	TGTGCCAGCGCCTCCGCCTTGAGGGCCAAAAACATTCAGTACTTC	CASASALRAKNIQYF
NA	NA	TRBJ2-3	TRBV6-1	TGTGCCAGCAGGAAGGACTTTTCTAGCACAGATACGCAGTATTTT	CASRKDFSSTDTQYF
NA	NA	TRBJ2-1	TRBV7-9	TGTGCCAGCAGCTCCAGCGGAAAGTGGGGAAATGAGCAGTTCTTC	CASSSSGKWGNEQFF
few	NA	TRBJ2-2	TRBV28	TGTGCCAGCAGAAAATCCGAGGGGCGCAGGCACGGGGAGCTGTTTTTT	CASRKSEGRRHGELFF
few	TRBD2	TRBJ2-3	TRBV7-2	TGTGCCAGCAGCTTAACGGGACTAGCGGCTAGCACAGATACGCAGTATTTT	CASSLTGLAASTDTQYF
NA	TRBD1	TRBJ1-2	TRBV12-5	TGTGCTAGTGGTTTGGGCCGGGGACAGGGGAGTGCCTATGGCTACACCTTC	CASGLGRGQGSAYGYTF
NA	TRBD1	TRBJ2-5	TRBV19	TGTGCCAGTAGTCGACAGGGGGCGAGGGAGACCCAGTACTTC	CASSRQGARETQYF
NA	NA	TRBJ2-1	TRBV6-5	TGTGCCAGCAGTTACGCTAGTCTTTCCTACAATGAGCAGTTCTTC	CASSYASLSYNEQFF
once	TRBD2	TRBJ2-3	TRBV19	TGTGCCAGCTTTAGCGGGAGGGCCGCAGATACGCAGTATTTT	CASFSGRAADTQYF
NA	NA	TRBJ1-5	TRBV19	TGTGCCAGTAGAGATCCGGGTCCCATTGCGGGCAATCAGCCCCAGCATTTT	CASRDPGPIAGNQPQHF
NA	TRBD1	TRBJ1-1	TRBV7-9	TGTGCCAGCAGCCCCTACCGCGGACAGGGTAGTGCTGAAGCTTTCTTT	CASSPYRGQGSAEAFF
NA	NA	TRBJ1-3	TRBV4-3	TGCGCCAGCAGCCAAGGTTTCACAGATCCATTGAACACCATATATTTT	CASSQGFTDPLNTIYF
once	TRBD2	TRBJ2-1	TRBV7-2	TGTGCCAGCAGCCGTGGCGGGGGAGCTGGGGAGTTCTTC	CASSRGGGAGEFF
NA	NA	TRBJ2-3	TRBV7-3	TGTGCCAGCAGCTTAGGCATTCTCCGCACAGATACGCAGTATTTT	CASSLGILRTDTQYF
NA	NA	TRBJ2-5	TRBV18	TGTGCCAGCTCACTCCAAGGACAGCAAAGACAAGAGACCCAGTACTTC	CASSLQGQQRQETQYF